The rows below give T cell receptor beta chains drawn from one sample of a study of shared clonotypes between healthy human individuals. Generated by immunoSEQ multiplex PCR, the TCRdb table keeps only in-frame clones and is missing some. This table holds about 380,000 clones, about 96% found once. Sequences were obtained from memory CD8+ T cells sorted from blood. The receptors stem from a man aged 25-45 years in good health. CDR3s include the opening cysteine and the closing phenylalanine or tryptophan. A D gene is named only where the DNA matches it firmly. Only part of the rows carry a size: once, few, many, or a class if the clone is expanded.

abundance	j_gene	v_gene	d_gene	CDR3nt	CDR3aa
once	TRBJ1-1	TRBV19	-	TGTGCCAGTAGTATAGGAGGCAGGCCCAACACTGAAGCTTTCTTT	CASSIGGRPNTEAFF
-	TRBJ2-1	TRBV6-5	TRBD1	TGTGCCAGCAGTTTTTCACGGACAGGGGGCCATGAGCAGTTCTTC	CASSFSRTGGHEQFF
-	TRBJ2-3	TRBV6-5	-	TGTGCCAGCCGGCCCGGCAGATTCACAGATACGCAGTATTTT	CASRPGRFTDTQYF
-	TRBJ2-7	TRBV7-9	-	TGTGCCAGCAGCCTTAGCGGATTAAACTCCTACGAGCAGTACTTC	CASSLSGLNSYEQYF
-	TRBJ2-7	TRBV19	TRBD2	TGTGCCAGTAGTATAAGCCTAGCGGGAGCAGCCTACGAGCAGTACTTC	CASSISLAGAAYEQYF
-	TRBJ1-5	TRBV5-1	-	TGCGCCAGCAGCTCAAACGTCAATCAGCCCCAGCATTTT	CASSSNVNQPQHF
-	TRBJ2-5	TRBV28	TRBD1	TGTGCCAGCAGTTTAGGGAGCAGGGGGACGACCCAGTACTTC	CASSLGSRGTTQYF
-	TRBJ1-2	TRBV7-9	-	TGTGCCAGCAGCCCGGACAGTTCGGGCTACACCTTC	CASSPDSSGYTF
-	TRBJ2-3	TRBV20-1	-	TGCAGTGCTGACAGCACAGATACGCAGTATTTT	CSADSTDTQYF
-	TRBJ1-2	TRBV9	TRBD1	TGTGCCAGCAGCGCCCGCGGAGGTAGGGACAGTGACTATGGCTACACCTTC	CASSARGGRDSDYGYTF
-	TRBJ2-6	TRBV30	-	TGTGCCTGGAGTGTTGGGGCCAACGTCCTGACTTTC	CAWSVGANVLTF
-	TRBJ2-3	TRBV30	TRBD2	TGTGCCTGGGGACTAGCGGGAGCAGGGGATACGCAGTATTTT	CAWGLAGAGDTQYF
-	TRBJ2-5	TRBV5-1	TRBD2	TGCGCCAGCAGCTTCTTAGCGGGAGGAGAGACCCAGTACTTC	CASSFLAGGETQYF
-	TRBJ2-6	TRBV11-2	-	TGTGCCAGCAGCTTTGGGGTATGGGGCCGATCTGGGGCCAACGTCCTGACTTTC	CASSFGVWGRSGANVLTF
-	TRBJ2-2	TRBV27	TRBD2	TGTGCCAGCAGTACTAGCGGGAGTTCCGGGGAGCTGTTTTTT	CASSTSGSSGELFF
-	TRBJ2-6	TRBV28	-	TGTGCCAGCAGTAAGTTGGGGGCCAACGTCCTGACTTTC	CASSKLGANVLTF